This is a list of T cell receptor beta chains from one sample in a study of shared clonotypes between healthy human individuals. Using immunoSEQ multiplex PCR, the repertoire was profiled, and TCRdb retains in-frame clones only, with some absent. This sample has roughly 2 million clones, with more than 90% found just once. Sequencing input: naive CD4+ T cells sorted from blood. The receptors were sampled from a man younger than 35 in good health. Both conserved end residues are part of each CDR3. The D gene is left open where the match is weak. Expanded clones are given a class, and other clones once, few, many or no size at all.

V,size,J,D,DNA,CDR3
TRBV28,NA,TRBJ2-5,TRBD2,TGTGCCAGCGGGGCTACGGGGGGGCCATGGGAGACCCAGTACTTC,CASGATGGPWETQYF
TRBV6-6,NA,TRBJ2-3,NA,TGTGCCAGCAGTTACGTCGACATGGGGGCAGATACGCAGTATTTT,CASSYVDMGADTQYF
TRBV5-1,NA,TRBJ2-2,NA,TGCGCCAGCAGCTTGATACAGGCGAACACCGGGGAGCTGTTTTTT,CASSLIQANTGELFF
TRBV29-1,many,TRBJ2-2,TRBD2,TGCAGCGTTGAAGATCCCGATGGCAGCGGGGCCACCACCGGGGAGCTGTTTTTT,CSVEDPDGSGATTGELFF
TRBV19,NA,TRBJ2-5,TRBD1,TGTGCCAGTAGTACCATTGGACAGGCAAGAATCCAAGAGACCCAGTACTTC,CASSTIGQARIQETQYF
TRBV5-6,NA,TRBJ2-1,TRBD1,TGTGCCAGCAGCTTGGGACAGGGTTCCTACAATGAGCAGTTCTTC,CASSLGQGSYNEQFF
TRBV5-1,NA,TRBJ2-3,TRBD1,TGCGCCAGCAGCCCCGGGACAGGCACGGCAGATACGCAGTATTTT,CASSPGTGTADTQYF
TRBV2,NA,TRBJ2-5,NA,TGTGCCAGCAGTGAACTAGCGCGGGTCGAGACCCAGTACTTC,CASSELARVETQYF
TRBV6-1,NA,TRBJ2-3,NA,TGTGCCACCAAGGGGCCCACCCCGGTAGATACGCAGTATTTT,CATKGPTPVDTQYF
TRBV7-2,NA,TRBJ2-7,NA,TGTGCCAGCAGCTTAGGGACGGCTGGTTACGAGCAGTACTTC,CASSLGTAGYEQYF
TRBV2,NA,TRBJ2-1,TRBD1,TGTGCCAGCAAGGGACAGGGCGGCAATGAGCAGTTCTTC,CASKGQGGNEQFF
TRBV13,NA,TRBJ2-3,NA,TGTGCCAGCAGCTCGGACGGGGAGGCAGATACGCAGTATTTT,CASSSDGEADTQYF
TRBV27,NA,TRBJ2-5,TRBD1,TGTGCCAGCAGTTTAAGGGGATGGACAGGAGAAGAGACCCAGTACTTC,CASSLRGWTGEETQYF
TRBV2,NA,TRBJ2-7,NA,TGTGCCAGCAGGCCCTCCGGACAGAGCTACGAGCAGTACTTC,CASRPSGQSYEQYF